This T cell receptor beta chain was sequenced during a study of lung T cells in sarcoidosis with Löfgren's syndrome. Study-wide results and limits: Shared TRAV12-1 and TRBV2 CDR3 motifs across Löfgren's syndrome patients reportedly suggested public CD4+ TCRs. TRAV12-1 preferentially paired with TRBV2, with homologous CDR3s.

A note on this clonotype: Its antigen is unknown.

TCRdb passed the reads through MiXCR, listing each CDR3 protein once. The data show around 60,000 distinct CDR3 sequences, around 21% seen once. V lost 6 bases and J lost 3; bases outside the gene matches: 7. CDR3 length equals 15 residues. CDR1 SGHTS and CDR2 YDEGEE come from the germline V gene. The TCR originated in a human donor with sarcoidosis (Löfgren's syndrome or another form), or a control subject (not recorded which). The sample consisted of CD4+ T cells from PBMCs. V is TRBV5-8 and J is TRBJ2-3, with 10 bases identical to TRBD2. The DNA of the CDR3 is TGTGCCAGCACCACTCTAGCGGGGGAAACAGATACGCAGTATTTT. This translates into CASTTLAGETDTQYF.